The 14 T cell receptor beta chains in this list originate from one sample, sequenced in a study of blood T cell repertoires in COVID-19. Method: immunoSEQ multiplex PCR; TCRdb's copy keeps in-frame clones and lacks some. This sample has around 200,000 clones, with roughly 88% found just once. What was sequenced was PBMCs or T cells enriched from blood (not recorded which). These TCRs come from a man in his forties or fifties with acute COVID-19.

The chain links TRBV12-3 or TRBV12-4 to TRBJ2-3; D unresolved. The CDR3 extends over 12 amino acids. The germline V and J ends were trimmed by 6 bases and 6 bases, with 10 bases remaining between them. CDR3 in DNA: TGTGCCAGCAGGACTCTCGTGGATACGCAGTATTTT. As protein: CASRTLVDTQYF.

The chain has TRBV25-1 and TRBJ1-5; unclear D gene. Germline lookup yields CDR1 MGHDK and CDR2 SYGVNS. V lost 3 bases to trimming and J lost 3 bases, with 3 bases between them. The CDR3 consists of 12 residues. The CDR3 protein is CASSDLNQPQHF. The CDR3 DNA reads TGTGCCAGCAGTGACCTCAATCAGCCCCAGCATTTT.

The rearrangement uses TRBV2 and TRBJ2-7; possible D gene TRBD1, 6 bases. The CDR3 is made up of 15 amino acids. Germline V gene sequence: CDR1 SNHLY, CDR2 FYNNEI. Trimming took 4 bases from V and 5 from J, leaving 18 bases between them. CDR3 in amino acids: CASSAYRDSLDEQYF. CDR3 in DNA: TGTGCCAGCAGTGCATACAGGGATTCTCTTGACGAGCAGTACTTC. Full variable domain (outside the CDR3, taken from reference TRBV2 and TRBJ2-7): EPEVTQTPSHQVTQMGQEVILRCVPISNHLYFYWYRQILGQKVEFLVSFYNNEISEKSEIFDDQFSVERPDGSNFTLKIRSTKLEDSAMYFCASSAYRDSLDEQYFGPGTRLTVT.

The chain uses TRBV2 and TRBJ1-1; D is unresolved. Germline V gene data show CDR1 as SNHLY and CDR2 as FYNNEI. V was trimmed by 5 bases and J by 0 bases, leaving 7 bases between them. The CDR3 runs to 13 residues. CDR3 nucleotides: TGTGCCAGCAGTCCCTCGGTGAACACTGAAGCTTTCTTT. Protein: CASSPSVNTEAFF.

This clone was observed a single time. This chain connects TRBV28 to TRBJ1-1; D not certain. V shed 5 bases and J shed 11 bases, with 15 bases lying between them. This CDR3 region has 12 residues. Germline V gene lookup returns CDR1 MDHEN and CDR2 SYDVKM. The CDR3 nucleotides read TGTGCCAGCAGTCCCCTGACCGGGGTGGCTTTCTTT. Translation: CASSPLTGVAFF.

This clone came up once. The rearrangement links TRBV6-1 to TRBJ2-7; the D gene is possibly TRBD2 (6 bases). This CDR3 comprises 13 residues. The germline V gene encodes CDR1 MNHNS and CDR2 SASEGT. The V and J ends lost 1 base and 3 bases respectively, with 7 bases between them. The CDR3 here is CASSEGGLYEQYF. The CDR3 nucleotides read TGTGCCAGCAGTGAAGGGGGACTCTACGAGCAGTACTTC.

This clone has only one observation. The chain has TRBV14 and TRBJ2-1, with D possibly being TRBD2 (5 bases). This CDR3 spans 14 amino acids. Trimming shortened V by 3 bases and J by 9 bases, and 15 bases separated the two germline ends. CDR1 and CDR2 from the germline V gene are SGHDN and FVKESK. CDR3 DNA: TGTGCCAGCAGCCACATAACTAGTACCGTTGAGCAGTTCTTC. Its protein is CASSHITSTVEQFF.

V and J are TRBV28 and TRBJ1-1; D is perhaps TRBD1 (5 bases). CDR3 length: 15 amino acids. Germline V gene data show CDR1 as MDHEN and CDR2 as SYDVKM. Trimming stripped 3 bases from V and 2 bases from J, with 13 bases between. The chain's CDR3 is CASSFPGRTNTEAFF. CDR3 bases: TGTGCCAGCAGTTTCCCCGGGCGGACAAACACTGAAGCTTTCTTT.

This chain joins TRBV24-1 and TRBJ1-2; D gene uncertain. CDR3 size: 12 residues. Germline CDR1 is KGHDR and CDR2 is SFDVKD. The V gene lost 5 bases and the J gene lost 3 bases, with 6 bases spanning the gap. The chain's CDR3 is CATSGEDYGYTF. CDR3 bases: TGTGCCACCAGTGGGGAGGACTATGGCTACACCTTC.

A few counts support this clone. The chain employs TRBV5-1 and TRBJ1-6; D is unclear. The V end lost 4 bases, the J end lost 7 bases, and 15 bases lay between the germline ends. The CDR3 consists of 15 residues. Germline V gene data show CDR1 as SGHRS and CDR2 as YFSETQ. CDR3 nucleotide sequence: TGCGCCAGCAGCGAGACCGAAGAGAGGAATTCACCCCTCCACTTT. This translates into CASSETEERNSPLHF. The variable domain in full, completed from reference TRBV5-1 and TRBJ1-6, reads KAGVTQTPRYLIKTRGQQVTLSCSPISGHRSVSWYQQTPGQGLQFLFEYFSETQRNKGNFPGRFSGRQFSNSRSEMNVSTLELGDSALYLCASSETEERNSPLHFGNGTRLTVT.

The chain carries TRBV2 and TRBJ2-2; D gene uncertain. Germline loops: CDR1 SNHLY, CDR2 FYNNEI. CDR3 length: 15 residues. V lost 2 bases and J 0 bases, leaving 7 bases between the germline ends. The CDR3 bases are TGTGCCAGCAGTGAAAGCGTATCGAACACCGGGGAGCTGTTTTTT. It translates to CASSESVSNTGELFF.

This chain uses TRBV9 with TRBJ2-1, with 14 bases matching TRBD2. Germline assignment: CDR1 SGDLS and CDR2 YYNGEE. CDR3 length: 19 amino acids. The V and J ends lost 0 bases and 7 bases, in that order; junction bases with no gene match: 12. The CDR3 reads CASSVGVRLAGGPGNEQFF. The CDR3 DNA reads as TGTGCCAGCAGCGTAGGAGTTAGACTAGCGGGAGGGCCCGGGAATGAGCAGTTCTTC.

The chain is built from TRBV2 and TRBJ2-3; no clear D. This CDR3 comprises 18 residues. V was clipped by 4 bases and J by 2 bases, with 22 bases between them. Germline loops: CDR1 SNHLY, CDR2 FYNNEI. CDR3 nucleotide sequence: TGTGCCAGCAGTGGTCAGCTAGTTATGCCTCTTCTCACAGATACGCAGTATTTT. Translation gives CASSGQLVMPLLTDTQYF. The variable domain in full, with the rest retrieved from reference TRBV2 and TRBJ2-3, is EPEVTQTPSHQVTQMGQEVILRCVPISNHLYFYWYRQILGQKVEFLVSFYNNEISEKSEIFDDQFSVERPDGSNFTLKIRSTKLEDSAMYFCASSGQLVMPLLTDTQYFGPGTRLTVL.

The chain uses TRBV4-1 and TRBJ1-6; D is undetermined. Trimming stripped 0 bases from V and 0 bases from J, with 9 bases between. This CDR3 region has 17 residues. Germline values: CDR1 MGHRA, CDR2 YSYEKL. The CDR3, as DNA: TGCGCCAGCAGCCAAGATGCGGTGCTCTCCTATAATTCACCCCTCCACTTT. It yields the protein CASSQDAVLSYNSPLHF.